The clone carrying this T cell receptor beta chain was observed a handful of times. No antigen is known for it. The time point was: pre-sensitization, week 0. Treatment defined: therapeutic diphenylcyclopropenone sensitization with weekly scalp DPC. V lost 0 bases, J lost 5 bases, and 4 bases stayed unmatched. Germline CDR1 SGHRS, CDR2 YFSETQ. The CDR3 extends over 15 amino acids. One entry per CDR3 protein, called by TCRdb with MiXCR from the RACE reads. In the table there are about 350,000 distinct CDR3 sequences, over 5% of which are singletons. This specimen comes from a study of human T cells and chemical hapten exposure. Study-wide context: There were weekly diphenylcyclopropenone doses to the scalp for patients throughout the roughly 25-week study. The study's findings and limits: TCRs exceeding 1 in 1000 frequency stayed unchanged with DPC sensitization. The presence of alopecia in the donors means their immune response may differ from healthy people's.

This receptor was identified in a woman under 30 with alopecia areata. Some clones in this sample may be carry-over from other donors' samples. Here the sequenced sample was whole blood, taken in connection with sensitization to the hapten diphenylcyclopropenone (DPC). The chain recombines TRBV5-1 with TRBJ1-5; 8 nucleotides agree with TRBD1. Written as DNA, the CDR3 is TGCGCCAGCAGCTTGGCCGGACAGGGCGATCAGCCCCAGCATTTT. This translates into CASSLAGQGDQPQHF. Filled out from reference TRBV5-1 and TRBJ1-5, the complete variable domain reads KAGVTQTPRYLIKTRGQQVTLSCSPISGHRSVSWYQQTPGQGLQFLFEYFSETQRNKGNFPGRFSGRQFSNSRSEMNVSTLELGDSALYLCASSLAGQGDQPQHFGDGTRLSIL.